A single sample is the source of the 20 T cell receptor beta chains below, sequenced in a study of PD-L1 blockade in urothelial cancer. The time point denotes: pretreatment peripheral blood. Profiling relied on immunoSEQ multiplex PCR, and the TCRdb table lists in-frame clones only, not all of them. The table shows 45,000 to 55,000 clones, with around four fifths occurring only once. The source was PBMCs, collected around atezolizumab (anti-PD-L1) treatment. These receptors were collected from a man aged 50 to 60 with urothelial cancer.

This clone was found a few times. CDR3 region: CASTMNGAGATDTQYF. In DNA, the CDR3 is TGTGCCAGCACCATGAACGGTGCGGGGGCCACAGATACGCAGTATTTT. J is TRBJ2-3 and V is TRBV2; a weak D match, TRBD2 (7 bases). Germline V gene data show CDR1 as SNHLY and CDR2 as FYNNEI. Trimming stripped 7 bases from V and 2 bases from J, with 19 bases between. This CDR3 is built from 16 residues.

This rearrangement joins TRBV7-9 to TRBJ2-7, with D possibly matching TRBD2 (6 bases). Germline V gene sequence: CDR1 SEHNR, CDR2 FQNEAQ (reference sequence). This CDR3 spans 16 amino acids. V was pared by 3 bases and J by 4 bases, with 19 bases between. CDR3 in DNA: TGTGCCAGCAGCTTTTCATCTCAACCAGGGAGGTACGAGCAGTACTTC. Its protein is CASSFSSQPGRYEQYF.

The chain couples TRBV27 to TRBJ2-5, with 10 bases aligning to TRBD1. The J call is uncertain, as TRBJ2-7 better fits the DNA end. Germline V gives CDR1 MNHEY, CDR2 SMNVEV (reference sequence). The CDR3 has 14 amino acids. CDR3 protein: CASSPDRGNHEQYF. The DNA of the CDR3 is TGTGCCAGCAGTCCGGACAGGGGGAATCACGAGCAGTACTTC.

The V call is TRBV28, the J call TRBJ1-2; perhaps TRBD1 as D (6 bases). The CDR3 totals 12 residues. Germline loops: CDR1 MDHEN, CDR2 SYDVKM. Trimming cost V 7 bases and J 8 bases, with 14 bases left between them. CDR3 loop: CASIRGKGGYTF. CDR3 bases: TGTGCCAGCATAAGGGGGAAGGGGGGCTACACCTTC.

The chain employs TRBV9 and TRBJ2-7, with 9 bases fitting TRBD1. Trimming at V came to 3 bases and at J to 1 base, leaving 5 bases not matched to a gene. Germline V gene lookup returns CDR1 SGDLS and CDR2 YYNGEE. The CDR3 spans 15 residues. CDR3 bases: TGTGCCAGCAGCGCGGAAGGGACAGGGTCCTACGAGCAGTACTTC. It is translated as CASSAEGTGSYEQYF.

This chain joins TRBV5-1 and TRBJ2-7; TRBD2 might be the D (6 bases). This CDR3 is 12 amino acids long. Germline CDR1 reads SGHRS; CDR2 reads YFSETQ. The ends were cut back, 2 bases at V and 8 bases at J, with 11 bases in the middle. CDR3 protein: CASSFGGGQQYF. CDR3 DNA: TGCGCCAGCAGCTTCGGGGGTGGACAGCAGTACTTC.

The J gene is TRBJ2-2, the V gene TRBV7-3; 7 nucleotides agree with TRBD2. Germline values: CDR1 SGHTA, CDR2 FQGTGA. This CDR3 region has 14 residues. After removal of 5 bases from V and 5 bases from J, the junction contained 5 bases not matched to a gene. The CDR3 region has the DNA TGTGCCAGCAGCCCCGAACTAGCGACCGGGGAGCTGTTTTTT. This sequence encodes CASSPELATGELFF.

The chain carries TRBV5-1 and TRBJ2-5; 10 bases match TRBD2. The ends lost 5 bases at V and 4 bases at J; junction bases unmatched: 5. Germline CDR1 is SGHRS and CDR2 is YFSETQ. CDR3 length: 14 residues. CDR3 DNA: TGCGCCAGCAGACTAGCGGGATCAACAGAGACCCAGTACTTC. Its protein product is CASRLAGSTETQYF.

This clone appeared once. This sequence joins TRBV4-1 and TRBJ2-3; the D gene is possibly TRBD2 (6 bases). V lost 3 bases and J 0 bases, leaving 13 bases between the germline ends. Looked up from germline, CDR1 is MGHRA and CDR2 is YSYEKL. The CDR3 covers 16 residues. This chain's CDR3 is CASSQGTGLSTDTQYF. CDR3 DNA: TGCGCCAGCAGCCAGGGGACGGGACTGAGCACAGATACGCAGTATTTT.

This chain joins TRBV7-9 and TRBJ1-2; D gene uncertain. V lost 1 base to trimming and J lost 7 bases, with 7 bases between them. The CDR3 spans 12 residues. Looked up from germline, CDR1 is SEHNR and CDR2 is FQNEAQ (reference sequence). The CDR3 protein is CASSLVASGYTF. The CDR3 nucleotides read TGTGCCAGCAGCTTAGTTGCGTCTGGCTACACCTTC.

The V and J genes are TRBV13 and TRBJ2-7, with D uncertain. CDR1 and CDR2 from the germline V gene are PRHDT and FYEKMQ (reference sequence). Trimming shortened V by 0 bases and J by 2 bases, and 11 bases separated the two germline ends. This CDR3 is built from 15 residues. DNA for the CDR3: TGTGCCAGCAGCTTAGGCCTCCCCTCCCCCTACGAGCAGTACTTC. Translating gives CASSLGLPSPYEQYF.

This chain links TRBV7-9 with TRBJ1-5; the D gene is possibly TRBD1 (5 bases). CDR3 size: 15 residues. Germline loops: CDR1 SEHNR, CDR2 FQNEAQ (reference sequence). Trimming removed 1 base from V and 0 bases from J, with 7 bases in between. The CDR3 spells CASSLEGYSNQPQHF. The CDR3, as DNA: TGTGCCAGCAGCTTAGAGGGGTATAGCAATCAGCCCCAGCATTTT. The full variable domain, its missing parts supplied by reference TRBV7-9 and TRBJ1-5, is DTGVSQNPRHKITKRGQNVTFRCDPISEHNRLYWYRQTLGQGPEFLTYFQNEAQLEKSRLLSDRFSAERPKGSFSTLEIQRTEQGDSAMYLCASSLEGYSNQPQHFGDGTRLSIL.

The genes are TRBV9 and TRBJ2-3, with 8 bases matching TRBD2. J was trimmed by 8 bases and V by 2 bases; bases with no gene match: 16. The V gene's germline CDR1 is SGDLS and CDR2 YYNGEE. The length of the CDR3 is 17 residues. The CDR3 sequence: CASSVGPPGTSSGTQYF. The CDR3 region has the DNA TGTGCCAGCAGCGTGGGGCCTCCCGGGACTAGTTCGGGTACGCAGTATTTT.

This chain links TRBV27 with TRBJ2-5; a possible D gene is TRBD1 (5 bases). CDR3 length: 15 amino acids. CDR1 and CDR2 (germline): MNHEY, SMNVEV (reference sequence). Trimming removed 0 bases from V and 2 bases from J, with 10 bases in between. Written as DNA, the CDR3 is TGTGCCAGCAGTTTATCGTCCTACAGGCAAGAGACCCAGTACTTC. Encoded protein: CASSLSSYRQETQYF.

V usage is TRBV5-1 and J usage is TRBJ2-5; TRBD2 agrees at 8 bases. CDR3 length: 16 residues. Germline V gene sequence: CDR1 SGHRS, CDR2 YFSETQ. Trimming took 4 bases from V and 5 from J; bases not matched to a gene: 13. This CDR3 reads CASSPGGASGRETQYF. CDR3 nucleotide sequence: TGCGCCAGCAGCCCCGGGGGCGCTAGCGGGCGGGAGACCCAGTACTTC.

Only a few counts were recorded for this clone. The V gene is TRBV19, the J gene TRBJ1-5, with D unresolved. V lost 1 base and J 9 bases, leaving 13 bases between the germline ends. CDR1 is LNHDA, CDR2 SQIVND, per germline (reference sequence). There are 14 residues in the CDR3. CDR3 sequence reads: CASSIAEARRPQHF. In nucleotides, the CDR3 is TGTGCCAGTAGTATAGCTGAGGCGCGTAGGCCCCAGCATTTT.

The chain combines TRBV30 with TRBJ2-5, with a tentative D call TRBD2 (6 bases). CDR3 length: 14 amino acids. The V end lost 1 base, the J end lost 5 bases, and 14 bases lay between the germline ends. Germline lookup yields CDR1 GTSNPN and CDR2 SVGIG (reference sequence). The CDR3 sequence is CAWSGGTVWETQYF. The CDR3 DNA reads TGTGCCTGGAGTGGCGGGACGGTTTGGGAGACCCAGTACTTC.

The genes are TRBV9 and TRBJ2-6; D unresolved. The germline V and J ends were trimmed by 0 bases and 0 bases, with 4 bases remaining between them. This CDR3 has 15 residues. The germline V gene encodes CDR1 SGDLS and CDR2 YYNGEE. CDR3 nucleotides: TGTGCCAGCAGCGTAGAGCCCTCTGGGGCCAACGTCCTGACTTTC. It encodes CASSVEPSGANVLTF.

The chain links TRBV27 to TRBJ2-7, with no clear D. The CDR3 totals 11 residues. The ends were cut back, 10 bases at V and 3 bases at J, with 10 bases in the middle. CDR1 is MNHEY and CDR2 is SMNVEV in the germline V gene (reference sequence). CDR3: CATGYFYEQYF. The DNA of the CDR3 is TGTGCCACCGGGTATTTCTACGAGCAGTACTTC.

This sequence joins TRBV15 and TRBJ2-5; no reliable D call. Germline V gene lookup returns CDR1 LNHNV and CDR2 YYDKDF (reference sequence). The CDR3 runs to 12 residues. Trimming shortened V by 8 bases and J by 3 bases, and 10 bases separated the two germline ends. The chain's CDR3 is CATGQSEETQYF. CDR3 nucleotides: TGTGCCACCGGCCAGTCCGAAGAGACCCAGTACTTC.